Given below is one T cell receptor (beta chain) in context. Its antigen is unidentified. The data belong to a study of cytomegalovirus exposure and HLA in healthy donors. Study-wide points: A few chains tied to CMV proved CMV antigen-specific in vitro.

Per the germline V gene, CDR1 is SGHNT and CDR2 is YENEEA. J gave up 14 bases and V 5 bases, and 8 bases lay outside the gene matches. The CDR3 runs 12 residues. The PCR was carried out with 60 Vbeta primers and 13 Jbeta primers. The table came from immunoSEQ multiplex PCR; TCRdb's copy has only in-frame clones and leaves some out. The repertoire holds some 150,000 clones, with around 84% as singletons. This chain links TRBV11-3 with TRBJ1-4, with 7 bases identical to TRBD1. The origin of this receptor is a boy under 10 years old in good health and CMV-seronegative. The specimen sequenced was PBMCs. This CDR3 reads CASSTSRGVLFF. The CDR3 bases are TGTGCCAGCAGCACAAGCAGGGGGGTTCTGTTTTTT.